This record covers a single TCR beta chain. Its antigen is currently unknown. Sequencing used immunoSEQ multiplex PCR; TCRdb keeps in-frame clones, though not all of them. This table has 450,000 to 700,000 clones, nearly 97% appearing once. This CDR3 contains 16 residues. The V and J ends lost 6 bases and 5 bases respectively, with 20 bases between them. Germline V CDR1 and CDR2: LNHDA, SQIVND (reference sequence). This specimen belongs to a study of shared clonotypes between healthy human individuals. Notes on the study in general: Naive subsets, compared against memory subsets, generally had larger estimated richness values.

CD45RO negativity and positive selection for CCR7 defined naive CD8 cells, a population that excluded terminally differentiated effector memory CD45RA+ cells. This clonotype originated in a woman aged 25 to 39 in good health. The V call is TRBV19, the J call TRBJ2-4, with D possibly TRBD2 on 7 matching bases. Source material: naive CD8+ T cells sorted from blood. This CDR3 reads CASRYLAEGGQNIQYF. CDR3 DNA sequence: TGTGCCAGTAGATATCTCGCAGAGGGGGGGCAAAACATTCAGTACTTC.